A selection of T cell receptor beta chains follows, all from one sample in a study of blood T cells in healthy people across ages. TCRdb re-analysed the 5' RACE reads in MiXCR, keeping a single row per CDR3 protein. The top ten clones hold roughly 19% of a sample with some 800,000 distinct CDR3 sequences, under 45% of them seen once. The sequenced material came from blood. These receptors originate from a man between 60 and 75 years old in good health. CDR3s include the opening cysteine and the closing phenylalanine or tryptophan. Each record gives: J gene, clone size, D gene, V gene, CDR3 DNA, CDR3 protein. A D gene is named only where the DNA matches it firmly. Size is omitted from some rows. Given values are once, few, many or a class for expanded clones.

TRBJ2-3 | few | - | TRBV20-1 | TGCAGTCAAACCTCCCCCGGTTCAGATACGCAGTATTTT | CSQTSPGSDTQYF
TRBJ2-1 | - | - | TRBV6-2/TRBV6-3 | TGTGCCAGCAGTGACGGTTTGTACAATGAGCAGTTCTTC | CASSDGLYNEQFF
TRBJ1-2 | once | - | TRBV2 | TGTGCCAGCAGTGAAGAGTGGATTTCCGACGGCTACACCTTC | CASSEEWISDGYTF
TRBJ1-2 | - | - | TRBV15 | TGTGCCACCAGCGGGGGACCGCATTCCGGGCTATGGCGAGATGGCTACACCTTC | CATSGGPHSGLWRDGYTF
TRBJ2-6 | - | - | TRBV21-1 | TGTGCCAGCAGCAAAGTGGAGGGGGCGGAGGGGGCCAACGTCCTGACTTTC | CASSKVEGAEGANVLTF
TRBJ2-7 | few | - | TRBV20-1 | TGCAGTGCCACAGGGTGGGGCTCCTACGAGCAGTACTTC | CSATGWGSYEQYF
TRBJ1-6 | once | - | TRBV6-2/TRBV6-3 | TGTGCCACCTCGGGAGGGGGGTATGATTCTTCACCCCTCCACTTT | CATSGGGYDSSPLHF
TRBJ2-3 | - | TRBD2 | TRBV19 | TGTGCCAGTAGTATGGCGGGGGGATCAGGGACGCAGTATTTT | CASSMAGGSGTQYF
TRBJ1-1 | - | - | TRBV6-6 | TGTGCCAGCATCTTGGGCCAGAACACTGAAGCTTTCTTT | CASILGQNTEAFF
TRBJ2-3 | - | - | TRBV9 | TGTGCCAGCAGCGTAGCCCGAAGCACAGATACGCAGTATTTT | CASSVARSTDTQYF
TRBJ2-7 | once | - | TRBV7-2 | TGTGCCAGCAGCTTAGTAGAGGACACGACCCACGAGCAGTACTTC | CASSLVEDTTHEQYF
TRBJ1-6 | few | TRBD1 | TRBV4-1 | TGCGCCAGCGGGACAGTCGATTCACCCCTCCACTTT | CASGTVDSPLHF
TRBJ2-2 | - | - | TRBV5-1 | TGCGCCAGCAGCTTTGGAGGCCTAGGGACTGGTGGGGATCCCGGGGAGCTGTTTTTT | CASSFGGLGTGGDPGELFF
TRBJ1-1 | - | - | TRBV29-1 | TGCAGCGTTGCGGTAGTAGAAGCTTTCTTT | CSVAVVEAFF
TRBJ1-1 | - | - | TRBV9 | TGTGCCAGCAGCGTAGACCCTTCCACTGAAGCTTTCTTT | CASSVDPSTEAFF
TRBJ1-3 | - | TRBD1 | TRBV28 | TGTGCCAGCAGTGGCGACAGGGGCTCTGGAAACACCATATATTTT | CASSGDRGSGNTIYF
TRBJ1-5 | - | - | TRBV25-1 | TGTGCCAGCGGAACAGGGAATCAGCCCCTGCATTTT | CASGTGNQPLHF
TRBJ2-5 | few | - | TRBV6-6 | TGTGCCAGCAGCGAAAACCGAGAGACCCAGTACTTC | CASSENRETQYF
TRBJ2-7 | few | - | TRBV15 | TGTGCCACCAGCAGAGATCGGCCGAGCGAGCAGTACTTC | CATSRDRPSEQYF
TRBJ2-1 | - | TRBD2 | TRBV27 | TGTGCCAGCAGTTCGACCTCAGCGGGGGGGCCTTACAATGAGCAGTTCTTC | CASSSTSAGGPYNEQFF
TRBJ2-4 | few | - | TRBV5-1 | TGCGCCAGCTCGATTAGTGGCAAAAACATTCAGTACTTC | CASSISGKNIQYF
TRBJ2-5 | - | - | TRBV18 | TGTGCCAGCTCACCACCCGTACAGCAAGAGACCCAGTACTTC | CASSPPVQQETQYF
TRBJ2-7 | few | TRBD2 | TRBV7-9 | TGTGCCAGCAGCTTTACCCGGGACTACTCCTACGAGCAGTACTTC | CASSFTRDYSYEQYF
TRBJ2-1 | few | - | TRBV6-6 | TGTGCCAGCACCCCAGGGCAGGAAACCAATGAGCAGTTCTTC | CASTPGQETNEQFF
TRBJ2-3 | many | TRBD2 | TRBV5-1 | TGCGCCAGCAGCTTCAGCGGGGCCCCTAGCACAGATACGCAGTATTTT | CASSFSGAPSTDTQYF
TRBJ2-5 | - | TRBD2 | TRBV3-1 | TGTGCCAGCAGCCAGCTAGCGGGGGCACAAGAGACCCAGTACTTC | CASSQLAGAQETQYF
TRBJ2-7 | many | TRBD1 | TRBV20-1 | TGCAGTGCTAGACCCGGTGACAGGGTCTCCTACGAGCAGTACTTC | CSARPGDRVSYEQYF
TRBJ1-2 | - | TRBD1 | TRBV10-1 | TGCGCCAGCAGTGGGGACAGGGGAGACTATGGCTACACCTTC | CASSGDRGDYGYTF
TRBJ2-7 | few | - | TRBV27 | TGTGCCAGCAGTTTATTCGCCCTCTACGAGCAGTACTTC | CASSLFALYEQYF
TRBJ1-4 | - | - | TRBV20-1 | TGCAGTGCTAGCGACATGTCGGTAGGCGAAAAACTGTTTTTT | CSASDMSVGEKLFF
TRBJ2-5 | - | - | TRBV12-3/TRBV12-4 | TGTGCCAGCAGTCCGTCGCGAGGGCTTGGGGAGACCCAGTACTTC | CASSPSRGLGETQYF
TRBJ2-7 | - | TRBD1 | TRBV5-4 | TGTGCCAGCAGCCGGCAGACAGGGGGAGGCTACGAGCAGTACTTC | CASSRQTGGGYEQYF
TRBJ1-2 | few | - | TRBV5-6 | TGTGCCAGCAGCCTAATGGACAGAAAAGGCTACACCTTC | CASSLMDRKGYTF
TRBJ2-5 | - | TRBD1 | TRBV5-1 | TGCGCCAGCGGACTACAGGGGGCTCAGGGAGAGACCCAGTACTTC | CASGLQGAQGETQYF
TRBJ2-1 | few | TRBD2 | TRBV14 | TGTGCCAGCAGCCAAGATACTAGCGGCCCTCCGGATGAGCAGTTCTTC | CASSQDTSGPPDEQFF
TRBJ2-7 | - | - | TRBV9 | TGTGCCAGCAGCGCCTACGCGGGACAGAACTACGAGCAGTACTTC | CASSAYAGQNYEQYF
TRBJ1-2 | once | - | TRBV13 | TGTGCCAGCAGTGCGAGGGATGGTAACTATGGCTACACCTTC | CASSARDGNYGYTF
TRBJ2-3 | - | - | TRBV3-1 | TGTGCCAGCGGCCAAGATTTAATGGGACACGGAAGCACAGATACGCAGTATTTT | CASGQDLMGHGSTDTQYF
TRBJ1-1 | few | - | TRBV6-6 | TGTGCCAGCTTCCGATGGGGCACTGAAGCTTTCTTT | CASFRWGTEAFF
TRBJ2-1 | few | - | TRBV4-1 | TGCGCCAGCAGGAGAGGGCCGGGGAGCGATGAGCAGTTCTTC | CASRRGPGSDEQFF
TRBJ2-5 | many | TRBD1 | TRBV6-6 | TGTGCCAGCAGTTTCCCCGGGACAGGGCAAGAGACCCAGTACTTC | CASSFPGTGQETQYF
TRBJ2-1 | few | - | TRBV4-3 | TGCGCCAGCAGCCAAGACGGGGGATCTAACAATGAGCAGTTCTTC | CASSQDGGSNNEQFF
TRBJ2-3 | - | - | TRBV20-1 | TGCAGTGCTAGAGAAGGGTCAACTAGCACAGATACGCAGTATTTT | CSAREGSTSTDTQYF
TRBJ2-3 | many | - | TRBV7-2 | TGTGCCAGCAGCCCGGGGTGGAGATCCACAGATACGCAGTATTTT | CASSPGWRSTDTQYF
TRBJ1-2 | - | - | TRBV5-1 | TGCGCCAGCAGCTTGAGCAGCGTCTATGGCTACACCTTC | CASSLSSVYGYTF
TRBJ2-1 | few | - | TRBV11-3 | TGTGCCAGCGTCGGGGGCAGAGATGAGCAGTTCTTC | CASVGGRDEQFF
TRBJ2-5 | - | - | TRBV15 | TGTGCCACCAGCATAGTGGGGGAGACCCAGTACTTC | CATSIVGETQYF
TRBJ2-3 | - | - | TRBV4-3 | TGCGCCAGCAGCCAAGTCCTCTCAGACACAGATACGCAGTATTTT | CASSQVLSDTDTQYF
TRBJ2-7 | once | TRBD1 | TRBV28 | TGTGCCAGCAGTTTAATGGGGATCCGGGACAGGTATAGCGAGCAGTACTTC | CASSLMGIRDRYSEQYF
TRBJ2-1 | - | TRBD2 | TRBV6-2/TRBV6-3 | TGTGCCAGTATGCGGGGGGGCGGAAATGAGCAGTTCTTC | CASMRGGGNEQFF
TRBJ2-1 | - | - | TRBV27 | TGTGCCAGCAGGGTAGCGGCGACCTCCTACAATGAGCAGTTCTTC | CASRVAATSYNEQFF
TRBJ1-1 | - | - | TRBV5-1 | TGCGCCAGCAGCTTGGCTTCTCCTAACACTGAAGCTTTCTTT | CASSLASPNTEAFF
TRBJ1-2 | - | TRBD1 | TRBV29-1 | TGCAGCTTTGCGGGACAGCCCAACTATGGCTACACCTTC | CSFAGQPNYGYTF
TRBJ2-1 | few | - | TRBV7-2 | TGTGCCAGCAGCTTAGTACTGGCGAATGAGCAGTTCTTC | CASSLVLANEQFF
TRBJ2-7 | - | TRBD2 | TRBV14 | TGTGCCAGCAGCCAGATAGCGGGGAGCGAGCAGTACTTC | CASSQIAGSEQYF
TRBJ2-5 | few | - | TRBV20-1 | TGCAGTGCTAGGGGGAGAGTTTGGCAGACTGAAATGCAAGAGACCCAGTACTTC | CSARGRVWQTEMQETQYF
TRBJ1-2 | - | - | TRBV25-1 | TGTGCCAGCAGTGACCCCGTGGGGACCGCTAACTATGGCTACACCTTC | CASSDPVGTANYGYTF
TRBJ1-1 | few | - | TRBV5-1 | TGCGCCAGCAGCTTCTGGGGTCAAAACACTGAAGCTTTCTTT | CASSFWGQNTEAFF
TRBJ2-4 | - | - | TRBV5-4 | TGTGCCAGCAGCTTTTCAGGGGAAAACATTCAGTACTTC | CASSFSGENIQYF